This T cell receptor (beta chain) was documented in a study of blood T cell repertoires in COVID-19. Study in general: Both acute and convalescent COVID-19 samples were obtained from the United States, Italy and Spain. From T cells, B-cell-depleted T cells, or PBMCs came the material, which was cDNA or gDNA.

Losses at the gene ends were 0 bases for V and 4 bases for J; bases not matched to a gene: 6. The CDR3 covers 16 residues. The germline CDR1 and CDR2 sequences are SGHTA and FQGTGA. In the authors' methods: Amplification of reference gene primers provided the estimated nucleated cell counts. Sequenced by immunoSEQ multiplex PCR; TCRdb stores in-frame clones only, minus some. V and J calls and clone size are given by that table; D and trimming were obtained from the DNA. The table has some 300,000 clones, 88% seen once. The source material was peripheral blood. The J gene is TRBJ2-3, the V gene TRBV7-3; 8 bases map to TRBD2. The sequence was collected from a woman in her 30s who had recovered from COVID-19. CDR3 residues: CASSLTGGGRPDTQYF. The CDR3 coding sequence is TGTGCCAGCAGCTTAACTGGCGGGGGGCGGCCAGATACGCAGTATTTT.